A selection of T cell receptor beta chains follows, all from one sample in a study of beta chain features in type 1 diabetes. TCRdb's table, derived via immunoSEQ multiplex PCR, lists solely in-frame clones and lacks some. The sample has 250,000 to 300,000 clones, 13% to 15% seen once. Sequenced material: naive CD4+ T cells from blood. The receptors originated from a man aged 25-40 years with type 1 diabetes. CDR3s include the opening cysteine and the closing phenylalanine or tryptophan. The order of the fields is J gene, D gene, V gene, clone size, CDR3 DNA, CDR3 protein. A D gene is named only where the DNA matches it firmly. Some rows mark clone size as missing; the rest say once, few, many or name a class of expanded clone.

J gene: TRBJ2-7; D gene: TRBD2; V gene: TRBV28; clone size: NA; CDR3 DNA: TGTGCCAGCAGCCCAAGTCAAGCGGGATTTGCCGAGCAGTACTTC; CDR3 protein: CASSPSQAGFAEQYF
J gene: TRBJ2-7; D gene: NA; V gene: TRBV18; clone size: NA; CDR3 DNA: TGTGCCAGCTCACTCGGACAGAGCCTCCGCGAGCAGTACTTC; CDR3 protein: CASSLGQSLREQYF
J gene: TRBJ1-1; D gene: NA; V gene: TRBV19; clone size: few; CDR3 DNA: TGTGCCAGTAATAAGCAGGGCACTGAAGCTTTCTTT; CDR3 protein: CASNKQGTEAFF
J gene: TRBJ2-1; D gene: NA; V gene: TRBV18; clone size: NA; CDR3 DNA: TGTGCCAGCTCACGTTCTGCGGCATACTCCTACAATGAGCAGTTCTTC; CDR3 protein: CASSRSAAYSYNEQFF
J gene: TRBJ2-1; D gene: TRBD2; V gene: TRBV15; clone size: NA; CDR3 DNA: TGTGCCACCAGCAGCGGACGAAGCGGGAGGTTATACAATGAGCAGTTCTTC; CDR3 protein: CATSSGRSGRLYNEQFF
J gene: TRBJ2-7; D gene: NA; V gene: TRBV28; clone size: few; CDR3 DNA: TGTGCCAGCAGTCTGGAGGGCTACGAGCAGTACTTC; CDR3 protein: CASSLEGYEQYF
J gene: TRBJ1-5; D gene: NA; V gene: TRBV28; clone size: NA; CDR3 DNA: TGTGCCAGCAGTTCGATCACACTAACACAGCCCCAGCATTTT; CDR3 protein: CASSSITLTQPQHF
J gene: TRBJ2-1; D gene: NA; V gene: TRBV5-1; clone size: NA; CDR3 DNA: TGCGCCAGCAGCCCCACCCCGAGGACAGCTGGCTACAATGAGCAGTTCTTC; CDR3 protein: CASSPTPRTAGYNEQFF
J gene: TRBJ2-5; D gene: TRBD2; V gene: TRBV29-1; clone size: NA; CDR3 DNA: TGCAGCGCGGGGACTAGCGGGAGTCAGACCCAGTACTTC; CDR3 protein: CSAGTSGSQTQYF
J gene: TRBJ2-1; D gene: NA; V gene: TRBV5-4; clone size: NA; CDR3 DNA: TGTGCCAGCAGCTCCGGGACTCCCGGAGGATACAATGAGCAGTTCTTC; CDR3 protein: CASSSGTPGGYNEQFF
J gene: TRBJ2-2; D gene: TRBD2; V gene: TRBV29-1; clone size: NA; CDR3 DNA: TGCAGCGTAGGGGGACTAGCGGGAGGCTTGAACACCGGGGAGCTGTTTTTT; CDR3 protein: CSVGGLAGGLNTGELFF
J gene: TRBJ2-7; D gene: TRBD2; V gene: TRBV18; clone size: NA; CDR3 DNA: TGTGCCAGCTCAGGCTCTAGCGGAACCTACGAGCAGTACTTC; CDR3 protein: CASSGSSGTYEQYF
J gene: TRBJ2-2; D gene: TRBD2; V gene: TRBV7-2; clone size: few; CDR3 DNA: TGTGCCAGCAGCCCCAGAGGGACTAGCGGTAACACCGGGGAGCTGTTTTTT; CDR3 protein: CASSPRGTSGNTGELFF
J gene: TRBJ1-4; D gene: TRBD1; V gene: TRBV5-6; clone size: NA; CDR3 DNA: TGTGCCAGCAGCAAGACAGGGACGGTGGCTAATGAAAAACTGTTTTTT; CDR3 protein: CASSKTGTVANEKLFF
J gene: TRBJ2-7; D gene: NA; V gene: TRBV14; clone size: few; CDR3 DNA: TGTGCCAGCAGCAGCGCGGGATACGGCTACGAGCAGTACTTC; CDR3 protein: CASSSAGYGYEQYF
J gene: TRBJ2-1; D gene: TRBD2; V gene: TRBV7-2; clone size: NA; CDR3 DNA: TGTGCCAGCAGCCCGGCGGGGGGAACGGATAATGAGCAGTTCTTC; CDR3 protein: CASSPAGGTDNEQFF
J gene: TRBJ1-5; D gene: NA; V gene: TRBV5-6; clone size: few; CDR3 DNA: TGTGCCAGCAGCTTGGGGACAAACAATCAGCCCCAGCATTTT; CDR3 protein: CASSLGTNNQPQHF
J gene: TRBJ2-1; D gene: TRBD2; V gene: TRBV30; clone size: few; CDR3 DNA: TGTGCCTGCCGACAGACTAGCGGGAGGAGGAATGAGCAGTTCTTC; CDR3 protein: CACRQTSGRRNEQFF
J gene: TRBJ1-1; D gene: NA; V gene: TRBV5-6; clone size: few; CDR3 DNA: TGTGCCAGGAGACGGGGAACTGAAGCTTTCTTT; CDR3 protein: CARRRGTEAFF
J gene: TRBJ2-5; D gene: TRBD2; V gene: TRBV2; clone size: NA; CDR3 DNA: TGTGCCAGCAGTGAAGTTGGAGCGGGGGAGGTGGAGACCCAGTACTTC; CDR3 protein: CASSEVGAGEVETQYF
J gene: TRBJ2-5; D gene: TRBD1; V gene: TRBV9; clone size: few; CDR3 DNA: TGTGCCAGCAGCGGGGACAGGGGTGGAGAGACCCAGTACTTC; CDR3 protein: CASSGDRGGETQYF
J gene: TRBJ2-7; D gene: NA; V gene: TRBV25-1; clone size: few; CDR3 DNA: TGTGCCAGCATTGACCGCGAGGGCGAGCAGTACTTC; CDR3 protein: CASIDREGEQYF
J gene: TRBJ2-1; D gene: NA; V gene: TRBV28; clone size: NA; CDR3 DNA: TGTGCCAGCTGGGCCGACAATGAGCAGTTCTTC; CDR3 protein: CASWADNEQFF
J gene: TRBJ2-2; D gene: NA; V gene: TRBV11-1; clone size: few; CDR3 DNA: TGTGCCAGCAGCTTAGGGCGGTACACCGGGGAGCTGTTTTTT; CDR3 protein: CASSLGRYTGELFF
J gene: TRBJ2-2; D gene: TRBD1; V gene: TRBV25-1; clone size: few; CDR3 DNA: TGTGCCAGCAGTTCACAGGGGCGGCCGCTGTTTTTT; CDR3 protein: CASSSQGRPLFF
J gene: TRBJ1-5; D gene: TRBD1; V gene: TRBV4-3; clone size: NA; CDR3 DNA: TGCGCCAGCAGCCAAGATTGGACAGGGAGGCAGCCCCAGCATTTT; CDR3 protein: CASSQDWTGRQPQHF